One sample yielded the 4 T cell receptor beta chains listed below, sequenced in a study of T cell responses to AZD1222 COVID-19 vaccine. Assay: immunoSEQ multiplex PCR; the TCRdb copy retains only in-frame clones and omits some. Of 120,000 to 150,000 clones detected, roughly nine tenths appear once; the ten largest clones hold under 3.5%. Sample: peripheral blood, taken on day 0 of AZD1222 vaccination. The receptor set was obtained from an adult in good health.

CDR3 sequence reads: CASSRGLGADEQFF. As DNA, the CDR3 is TGTGCCAGCTCACGCGGACTAGGGGCGGATGAGCAGTTCTTC. The chain employs TRBV18 and TRBJ2-1, with TRBD2 matching 7 bases. Trimming at V came to 4 bases and at J to 8 bases, leaving 8 bases not matched to a gene. The germline CDR1 and CDR2 sequences are KGHSH and LQKENI. The CDR3 is made up of 14 amino acids.

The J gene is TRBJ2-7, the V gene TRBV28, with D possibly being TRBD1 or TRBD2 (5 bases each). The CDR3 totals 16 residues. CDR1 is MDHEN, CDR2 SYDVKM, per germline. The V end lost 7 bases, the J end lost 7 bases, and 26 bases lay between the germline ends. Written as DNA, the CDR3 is TGTGCCAGCAACTCACGAGGCCAAGGGTGGGGGAAAGAGCAGTACTTC. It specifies CASNSRGQGWGKEQYF.

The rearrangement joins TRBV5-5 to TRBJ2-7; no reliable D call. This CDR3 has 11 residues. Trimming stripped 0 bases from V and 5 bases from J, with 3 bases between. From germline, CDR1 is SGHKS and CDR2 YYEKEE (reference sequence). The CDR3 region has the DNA TGTGCCAGCAGCTTGGGAAACGAGCAGTACTTC. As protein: CASSLGNEQYF.

The CDR3 DNA sequence: TGTGCCAGCAGCTCTCGGGGGACAATGAACACTGAAGCTTTCTTT. This gives the protein CASSSRGTMNTEAFF. This sequence joins TRBV11-2 and TRBJ1-1; the D gene is possibly TRBD1 (6 bases). V dropped 4 bases and J dropped 0 bases, with 12 bases sitting between them. CDR3 length: 15 residues. The germline V gene has CDR1 SGHAT and CDR2 FQNNGV.